This entry is about one T cell receptor (beta chain). These data belong to a study of blood T cell repertoires in COVID-19. Turning to the study itself: The origin of the acute and convalescent COVID-19 samples was the United States, Italy and Spain. From T cells, B-cell-depleted T cells, or PBMCs came the material, which was cDNA or gDNA.

Per the authors' pipeline: Using reference gene primer amplification, nucleated cell counts were estimated. The table came from immunoSEQ multiplex PCR; TCRdb's copy has only in-frame clones and leaves some out. The V and J calls and the clone size are those of that table, but D and trimming were determined from the DNA. This sample yields about 100,000 clones, of which around 85% are seen a single time; 20% to 25% belongs to the top ten. The TCR sequence derives from a man aged 65-85 years with active or convalescent COVID-19. The source material was peripheral blood.

The CDR3 DNA is TGTGCCAGCAGATCTAGCGGGAGGGCCTATGAGCAGTTCTTC. Its protein is CASRSSGRAYEQFF. The chain couples TRBV28 to TRBJ2-1; 12 bases agree with TRBD2. Germline assignment: CDR1 MDHEN and CDR2 SYDVKM. The CDR3 has 14 amino acids. V was clipped by 6 bases and J by 8 bases; unmatched bases: 5.